A selection of T cell receptor beta chains follows, all from one sample in a study of early T cells in non-severe SARS-CoV-2 infection. One entry per CDR3 protein, called by TCRdb with MiXCR from the 5' RACE reads. The table shows approximately 70,000 distinct CDR3 sequences, with under 15% occurring only once. Sequences were obtained from whole blood. All receptors come from an adult who was a healthcare worker with PCR-confirmed SARS-CoV-2 infection or an uninfected control (not recorded which). CDR3s include the opening cysteine and the closing phenylalanine or tryptophan. The order of the fields is V gene, J gene, D gene, clone size, CDR3 protein, CDR3 DNA. D genes are given only for firm matches. Not every row has a clone size; where given, it reads once, few, many or a size class.

TRBV12-3/TRBV12-4	TRBJ2-1	-	few	CASFYSGAYNEQFF	TGTGCCAGCTTTTATAGCGGAGCCTACAATGAGCAGTTCTTC
TRBV7-9	TRBJ2-7	TRBD2	many	CASSLASGGPYEQYF	TGTGCCAGCAGCTTAGCTAGCGGGGGGCCCTACGAGCAGTACTTC
TRBV6-6	TRBJ1-2	TRBD1	many	CASNQQGARGYGYTF	TGTGCCAGCAATCAACAGGGGGCGCGGGGCTATGGCTACACCTTC
TRBV5-5	TRBJ2-3	TRBD2	many	CASSLLAGNTQYF	TGTGCCAGCAGCTTGCTAGCGGGAAATACGCAGTATTTT
TRBV7-2	TRBJ2-2	TRBD2	-	CASSMLTSGGGTGELFF	TGTGCCAGCAGCATGCTGACTAGCGGGGGAGGGACCGGGGAGCTGTTTTTT
TRBV6-1	TRBJ2-6	-	many	CASSGHRSGANVLTF	TGTGCCAGCAGCGGACACCGCTCTGGGGCCAACGTCCTGACTTTC
TRBV7-6	TRBJ2-5	-	many	CASSPRETQYF	TGTGCCAGCAGCCCAAGAGAGACCCAGTACTTC
TRBV30	TRBJ2-3	TRBD1	many	CAWNPGQVADTQYF	TGTGCCTGGAACCCCGGACAGGTAGCAGATACGCAGTATTTT
TRBV12-3/TRBV12-4	TRBJ2-5	TRBD2	many	CASSDGLAGKETQYF	TGTGCCAGCAGCGACGGACTAGCGGGAAAAGAGACCCAGTACTTC
TRBV20-1	TRBJ2-3	-	many	CSASPTADTQYF	TGCAGTGCTAGCCCGACGGCAGATACGCAGTATTTT
TRBV2	TRBJ1-6	-	many	CASGDQTGGSPLHF	TGTGCCAGCGGGGATCAAACGGGCGGTTCACCCCTCCACTTT
TRBV6-1	TRBJ1-5	-	-	CASSERGGSNQPQHF	TGTGCCAGCAGTGAACGAGGGGGAAGCAATCAGCCCCAGCATTTT
TRBV12-3/TRBV12-4	TRBJ2-7	-	many	CASSLTRSYEQYF	TGTGCCAGCAGTTTAACCCGATCCTACGAGCAGTACTTC
TRBV12-5	TRBJ2-7	-	many	CASGLASTTYF	TGTGCTAGTGGTTTGGCCTCCACTACGTACTTC
TRBV4-1	TRBJ1-2	-	few	CASSQEPGRGGYTF	TGCGCCAGCAGCCAAGAACCCGGCAGAGGAGGCTACACCTTC
TRBV6-4	TRBJ1-6	-	few	CASSDGGAVSPLHF	TGTGCCAGCAGTGATGGGGGGGCGGTTTCACCCCTCCACTTT
TRBV11-2	TRBJ2-3	-	many	CASSQKPGFRGDTQYF	TGTGCCAGCAGCCAGAAACCGGGATTTAGGGGAGATACGCAGTATTTT
TRBV18	TRBJ2-2	-	many	CASSPPMGDPPPSTGELFF	TGTGCCAGCTCACCACCGATGGGGGATCCCCCCCCAAGCACCGGGGAGCTGTTTTTT
TRBV20-1	TRBJ2-7	TRBD1	-	CSAGNRGRIEQYF	TGCAGTGCTGGAAACAGGGGGCGCATCGAGCAGTACTTC
TRBV28	TRBJ1-2	-	few	CASSGRDDGYTF	TGTGCCAGCAGTGGCAGGGATGATGGCTACACCTTC
TRBV3-1	TRBJ2-7	-	few	CASSLPQGEQYF	TGTGCCAGCAGCCTCCCCCAGGGCGAGCAATACTTC
TRBV21-1	TRBJ2-2	-	many	CASSKGRSNTGELFF	TGTGCCAGCAGCAAAGGGAGATCGAACACCGGGGAGCTGTTTTTT
TRBV27	TRBJ2-7	-	few	CASSTKGGGEQYF	TGTGCCAGCAGTACCAAGGGGGGGGGCGAGCAGTACTTC
TRBV2	TRBJ2-2	TRBD2	few	CASSGGGRTGELFF	TGTGCCAGCAGTGGAGGCGGGAGGACCGGGGAGCTGTTTTTT
TRBV28	TRBJ2-5	-	many	CASTIGAFQETQYF	TGTGCCAGCACCATAGGGGCGTTCCAAGAGACCCAGTACTTC
TRBV28	TRBJ2-5	-	many	CASSGRPSLGETQYF	TGTGCCAGCAGCGGACGACCTTCCCTCGGGGAGACCCAGTACTTC
TRBV12-3/TRBV12-4	TRBJ2-1	TRBD1	-	CASSFGQGSSEQFF	TGTGCCAGCAGTTTCGGACAGGGATCAAGTGAGCAGTTCTTC
TRBV19	TRBJ2-5	-	many	CASSIAETQYF	TGTGCCAGTAGTATAGCGGAGACCCAGTACTTC
TRBV6-5	TRBJ2-7	-	many	CASSAGHSYEQYF	TGTGCCAGCTCAGCGGGACACTCCTACGAGCAGTACTTC
TRBV5-4	TRBJ1-1	-	many	CASSLWAAEAFF	TGTGCCAGCAGCTTATGGGCGGCTGAAGCTTTCTTT
TRBV19	TRBJ2-1	-	many	CASSRTAYNEQFF	TGTGCCAGTAGTAGGACAGCGTACAATGAGCAGTTCTTC
TRBV6-5	TRBJ2-1	-	-	CASTSDNEQFF	TGTGCCAGCACCTCTGACAATGAGCAGTTCTTC
TRBV2	TRBJ2-5	-	many	CASSAGTGIPSRTQYF	TGTGCCAGCAGTGCCGGAACCGGGATACCCAGCCGGACCCAGTACTTC
TRBV28	TRBJ2-7	-	-	CASTRDRNSWDEQYF	TGTGCCAGCACCCGGGACCGCAACTCGTGGGACGAGCAGTACTTC
TRBV13	TRBJ2-4	-	-	CASSLEQGGNIQYF	TGTGCCAGCAGCTTAGAACAGGGTGGAAACATTCAGTACTTC
TRBV20-1	TRBJ1-2	-	many	CSARPRDTANYGYTF	TGCAGTGCTAGGCCCCGGGACACCGCTAACTATGGCTACACCTTC
TRBV10-3	TRBJ2-5	TRBD2	few	CAISEQRGTQETQYF	TGTGCCATCAGTGAACAGCGGGGAACCCAAGAGACCCAGTACTTC
TRBV27	TRBJ2-7	-	many	CASRRGGVGHEQYF	TGTGCCAGCAGGCGCGGTGGGGTTGGCCACGAGCAGTACTTC
TRBV29-1	TRBJ1-1	-	many	CSAGRLNTEAFF	TGCAGCGCCGGACGGCTGAACACTGAAGCTTTCTTT
TRBV7-2	TRBJ1-6	TRBD1	-	CASSLAPGQGSPLHF	TGTGCCAGCAGCTTGGCTCCCGGACAGGGTTCACCCCTCCACTTT
TRBV7-2	TRBJ2-1	-	once	CASSTLATSSYNEQFF	TGTGCCAGCAGCACCCTAGCGACCAGCTCCTACAATGAGCAGTTCTTC
TRBV6-5	TRBJ2-1	-	-	CASRPTGSSYNGQFF	TGTGCCAGCAGACCAACAGGGAGCTCCTACAATGGGCAGTTCTTC
TRBV12-3/TRBV12-4	TRBJ2-3	-	-	CASRLRGTDTDTQYF	TGTGCCAGCAGACTCCGCGGGACAGACACAGATACGCAGTATTTT
TRBV14	TRBJ2-7	-	many	CASSHGASYEQYF	TGTGCCAGCAGCCACGGGGCGTCCTACGAGCAGTACTTC
TRBV10-2	TRBJ2-7	TRBD2	many	CASSESLAGFVRGQYF	TGCGCCAGCAGTGAGTCGTTAGCGGGATTCGTCCGGGGGCAGTACTTC
TRBV7-6	TRBJ2-2	TRBD2	many	CASSQLAGGPYTGELFF	TGTGCCAGCAGCCAGCTAGCGGGGGGGCCCTACACCGGGGAGCTGTTTTTT
TRBV7-2	TRBJ2-1	TRBD2	-	CASSPNGLAGGRNEQFF	TGTGCCAGCAGCCCCAACGGACTAGCGGGAGGCCGAAATGAGCAGTTCTTC
TRBV6-5	TRBJ1-2	-	many	CASSYQGNYGYTF	TGTGCCAGCAGTTATCAGGGGAACTATGGCTACACCTTC
TRBV7-8	TRBJ1-6	-	-	CASSSRGGNSPLHF	TGTGCCAGCAGCTCCCGGGGCGGTAATTCACCCCTCCACTTT
TRBV10-2	TRBJ2-1	-	many	CASRVDSYNEQFF	TGCGCCAGCAGGGTAGACAGCTACAATGAGCAGTTCTTC
TRBV12-3/TRBV12-4	TRBJ2-3	TRBD1	few	CASSIRTGGSTDTQYF	TGTGCCAGCAGTATAAGGACAGGGGGTAGCACAGATACGCAGTATTTT
TRBV27	TRBJ1-2	-	many	CASSPGYGYTF	TGTGCCAGCAGTCCAGGGTATGGCTACACCTTC
TRBV28	TRBJ2-1	-	-	CASSPGPEEQFF	TGTGCCAGCAGTCCGGGGCCTGAGGAGCAGTTCTTC
TRBV27	TRBJ2-5	-	-	CASTPVGGKTQYF	TGTGCCAGCACCCCGGTTGGGGGAAAGACCCAGTACTTC
TRBV29-1	TRBJ2-7	-	few	CSVFEGPSYEQYF	TGCAGCGTGTTTGAGGGCCCCTCCTACGAGCAGTACTTC
TRBV24-1	TRBJ1-1	-	many	CATSGGTEYTEAFF	TGTGCCACCAGTGGAGGAACAGAATACACTGAAGCTTTCTTT